This entry features one T cell receptor beta chain sequence. This specimen comes from a study of cytotoxic CD8 clonotypes in ibrutinib-treated CLL. Study at large: Patients: roughly twelve relapsed/refractory, roughly 16 treatment-naive, some 18 IGHV unmutated.

Profiling relied on immunoSEQ multiplex PCR, and the TCRdb table lists in-frame clones only, not all of them. The sample contains about 160,000 clones, roughly 84% of which appear only once. This CDR3 comprises 13 residues. Germline values: CDR1 KGHSH, CDR2 LQKENI. Trimming took 3 bases from V and 6 from J; bases not matched to a gene: 0. This receptor was identified in a human donor with chronic lymphocytic leukemia. Sequenced here: PBMCs, sampled at disease progression, from a patient treated with ibrutinib. V and J are TRBV18 and TRBJ2-7; 12 bases are shared with TRBD2. The CDR3 coding sequence is TGTGCCAGCTCACCGGGACTAGCGGGCGAGCAGTACTTC. Translating gives CASSPGLAGEQYF.